The 21 T cell receptor beta chains reported below all come from one sample, sequenced in a study of CD8 T cells in ankylosing spondylitis. One entry per CDR3 protein results from TCRdb running MiXCR on the 5' RACE reads. The data hold 350,000 or so distinct CDR3 sequences, with around a tenth observed a single time. Sequencing was done on a sample of blood, either unsorted or a sorted T cell fraction (not recorded which). These receptors all stem from a female donor with ankylosing spondylitis or in good health (not recorded which).

This clonotype was seen many times. This chain links TRBV7-2 with TRBJ2-7; D possibly uses TRBD1 or TRBD2 (7 bases each). V lost 5 bases and J lost 5, with 16 bases in between. Germline V lookup: CDR1 SGHTA, CDR2 FQGNSA. This CDR3 comprises 14 residues. CDR3: CASSNRQGGDEQYF. The CDR3 DNA is TGTGCCAGCAGCAACAGACAGGGAGGGGACGAGCAGTACTTC.

The V and J genes are TRBV5-1 and TRBJ2-1; maybe TRBD2 (5 bases). The CDR3 runs 16 residues. CDR1 is SGHRS, CDR2 YFSETQ, per germline. The V gene lost 4 bases and the J gene lost 6 bases, with 20 bases spanning the gap. CDR3 amino acids: CASSPLPDFNCNEQFF. In DNA, the CDR3 is TGCGCCAGCAGCCCCCTCCCGGACTTTAACTGCAATGAGCAGTTCTTC.

There are many counts of this clonotype. This sequence joins TRBV10-3 and TRBJ2-7, with D unclear. The CDR3 extends over 14 amino acids. Germline values: CDR1 ENHRY, CDR2 SYGVKD. The ends were cut back, 10 bases at V and 0 bases at J, with 16 bases in the middle. This CDR3 is CANHRGCLSYEQYF. Written as DNA, the CDR3 is TGTGCCAACCATAGAGGATGCCTCTCCTACGAGCAGTACTTC.

This clonotype was counted at least ten times. The V gene is TRBV20-1, the J gene TRBJ2-7; 7 positions match TRBD2. The CDR3 sequence is 15 residues long. Germline V lookup: CDR1 DFQATT, CDR2 SNEGSKA (reference sequence). J gave up 1 base and V 0 bases, and 6 bases lay outside the gene matches. The CDR3 DNA reads as TGCAGTGCTAGAGATCAGGCGCGGGGGTCCTACGAGCAGTACTTC. Its translation: CSARDQARGSYEQYF.

This clonotype has just a few counts. This chain links TRBV5-1 with TRBJ2-7, with 9 bases identical to TRBD2. V lost 4 bases and J lost 3; bases outside the gene matches: 8. Germline lookup yields CDR1 SGHRS and CDR2 YFSETQ. This CDR3 is 15 amino acids long. DNA of the CDR3: TGCGCCAGCAGCCAGGCTAGCGGGATCTACTACGAGCAGTACTTC. This translates into CASSQASGIYYEQYF.

The V call is TRBV7-9, the J call TRBJ1-2; D may be TRBD1 (5 bases). Germline V CDR1 and CDR2: SEHNR, FQNEAQ (reference sequence). Trimming removed 5 bases from V and 5 bases from J, with 18 bases in between. The length of the CDR3 is 15 residues. Here the CDR3 reads CASSPRSGTTYGYTF. The CDR3 DNA sequence: TGTGCCAGCAGCCCCCGGTCAGGGACGACTTATGGCTACACCTTC.

This chain uses TRBV12-3 or TRBV12-4 with TRBJ2-1; 11 positions match TRBD2. CDR3 length: 20 amino acids. After removal of 7 bases from V and 7 bases from J, the junction contained 24 bases not matched to a gene. This CDR3 is CASTNNRDFPLAGASNEQFF. The CDR3 DNA reads as TGTGCCAGCACAAACAACCGGGACTTCCCACTAGCGGGAGCAAGTAATGAGCAGTTCTTC.

This sequence joins TRBV28 and TRBJ2-5; D is possibly TRBD2 (7 bases). CDR1 and CDR2 from the germline V gene are MDHEN and SYDVKM. V was clipped by 8 bases and J by 0 bases, with 16 bases between them. This CDR3 region has 15 residues. This CDR3 reads CASVGGAGYQETQYF. As DNA, the CDR3 is TGTGCCAGCGTAGGGGGGGCCGGGTACCAAGAGACCCAGTACTTC.

The chain joins TRBV7-2 to TRBJ2-1; 7 positions agree with TRBD1. CDR1 is SGHTA, CDR2 FQGNSA, per germline. V lost 5 bases, J lost 3 bases, and 10 bases stayed unmatched. CDR3 length: 16 amino acids. The CDR3 loop reads CASSPFTGDLYNEQFF. The CDR3 DNA reads as TGTGCCAGCAGCCCATTCACAGGGGACCTCTACAATGAGCAGTTCTTC.

This clonotype was observed many times. The V call is TRBV20-1, the J call TRBJ1-5; no clear D. Trimming pared 0 bases from V and 2 bases from J, leaving 14 bases between. The CDR3 runs to 16 residues. Germline V gene sequence: CDR1 DFQATT, CDR2 SNEGSKA (reference sequence). The CDR3 DNA follows: TGCAGTGCTAGAGAAAGGTCTCTGCAGGGCAATCAGCCCCAGCATTTT. This sequence encodes CSARERSLQGNQPQHF.

This clonotype was seen a few times. The chain couples TRBV6-1 to TRBJ2-1, with D perhaps matching TRBD2 (6 bases). The CDR3 contains 16 residues. V lost 8 bases, J lost 0 bases, and 17 bases lay in between. CDR1 is MNHNS, CDR2 SASEGT, per germline. The CDR3 protein is CASPPGLKSSYNEQFF. The DNA of the CDR3 is TGTGCCAGCCCCCCGGGACTCAAGAGCTCCTACAATGAGCAGTTCTTC.

This clonotype has at least ten counts. The chain is built from TRBV5-1 and TRBJ2-1, with D unclear. Per the germline V gene, CDR1 is SGHRS and CDR2 is YFSETQ. V was trimmed by 3 bases and J by 3 bases, leaving 25 bases between them. The CDR3 covers 19 residues. The CDR3 bases are TGCGCCAGCAGCTACCAACCCTCTGGGCCCCTGATGGTCTACAATGAGCAGTTCTTC. Encoded protein: CASSYQPSGPLMVYNEQFF.

Ten or more counts support this clonotype. The V call is TRBV11-1, the J call TRBJ2-1, with 7 nucleotides matching TRBD2. Germline V gene lookup returns CDR1 SGHAT and CDR2 FQDESV (reference sequence). V lost 1 base and J lost 6; bases outside the gene matches: 15. The length of the CDR3 is 18 residues. CDR3 sequence: CASSLDRYGGGVGNEQFF. CDR3 sequence (DNA): TGTGCCAGCAGCTTAGACCGGTATGGCGGGGGAGTCGGCAATGAGCAGTTCTTC.

Many counts were recorded for this clonotype. The chain combines TRBV20-1 with TRBJ1-1; D is ambiguous. The CDR3 sequence is 14 residues long. Germline CDR1 DFQATT, CDR2 SNEGSKA (reference sequence). The V gene lost 0 bases and the J gene lost 3 bases, with 11 bases spanning the gap. CDR3 in DNA: TGCAGTGCTAGAGATGCTCAGAGCCACACTGAAGCTTTCTTT. Encoded protein: CSARDAQSHTEAFF.

This clonotype was seen repeatedly, ten times or more. The CDR3 spells CSARDSTRNQPQHF. CDR3 nucleotide sequence: TGCAGTGCTAGGGACAGTACGCGCAATCAGCCCCAGCATTTT. The chain has TRBV20-1 and TRBJ1-5, with TRBD1 as a possible D gene (6 bases). V lost 3 bases and J lost 2, with 11 bases in between. The CDR3 has 14 residues. CDR1 DFQATT and CDR2 SNEGSKA come from the germline V gene (reference sequence).

This chain joins TRBV28 and TRBJ2-7; the D is unclear. V lost 8 bases and J 4 bases, leaving 9 bases between the germline ends. CDR3 length equals 11 residues. The germline gives CDR1 MDHEN, CDR2 SYDVKM. The CDR3 DNA is TGTGCCAGCCAACAGCGATACGAGCAGTACTTC. Its translation is CASQQRYEQYF. The whole variable domain, filled in from reference TRBV28 and TRBJ2-7, reads DVKVTQSSRYLVKRTGEKVFLECVQDMDHENMFWYRQDPGLGLRLIYFSYDVKMKEKGDIPEGYSVSREKKERFSLILESASTNQTSMYLCASQQRYEQYFGPGTRLTVT.

This clonotype was seen repeatedly, ten times or more. The chain has TRBV4-3 and TRBJ2-2, with D perhaps matching TRBD2 (6 bases). V lost 0 bases and J lost 6, with 14 bases in between. Germline V gene lookup returns CDR1 LGHNA and CDR2 YSLEER. There are 16 residues in the CDR3. CDR3 nucleotides: TGCGCCAGCAGCCAAGATTGGCGGGGAGGAGCCGGGGAGCTGTTTTTT. Its protein is CASSQDWRGGAGELFF.

This clonotype was seen at least ten times. The rearrangement joins TRBV12-3 or TRBV12-4 to TRBJ2-3; 10 nucleotides line up with TRBD2. CDR3 length: 16 amino acids. Germline trimming cut 3 bases from V and 2 bases from J; bases unmatched to any gene: 5. CDR3 amino acids: CASSFKRGGITDTQYF. The DNA for the CDR3 is TGTGCCAGCAGTTTCAAGCGGGGGGGCATCACAGATACGCAGTATTTT.

This clonotype showed up many times. The V call is TRBV24-1, the J call TRBJ2-5; TRBD1 agrees at 7 bases. V trimming: 4 bases; J trimming: 4 bases; junction bases outside the gene matches: 5. The germline CDR1 and CDR2 sequences are KGHDR and SFDVKD. The CDR3 has 14 residues. This CDR3 reads CATSDIRQGETQYF. CDR3 nucleotide sequence: TGTGCCACCAGTGACATTCGACAGGGAGAGACCCAGTACTTC.

The table lists this clonotype with many counts. V gene TRBV27 combines with J gene TRBJ1-2; perhaps TRBD1 as D (6 bases). CDR1 and CDR2 (germline): MNHEY, SMNVEV (reference sequence). Trimming left V 0 bases short and J 3 bases short, with 14 bases between. The length of the CDR3 is 16 residues. CDR3 sequence: CASSLSLGAVDYGYTF. In DNA form, the CDR3 reads TGTGCCAGCAGTTTATCATTGGGGGCGGTCGACTATGGCTACACCTTC.

V gene TRBV12-3 or TRBV12-4 combines with J gene TRBJ2-1; possibly TRBD1 for D (5 bases). CDR3 length equals 14 residues. The V end lost 6 bases, the J end lost 9 bases, and 18 bases lay between the germline ends. CDR3 amino acids: CASSLQQQGGEQFF. In DNA, the CDR3 is TGTGCCAGCAGCCTACAGCAGCAGGGCGGTGAGCAGTTCTTC.